This TCR beta chain was documented in a study of radiotherapy plus CTLA-4 blockade in lung cancer. The assay was immunoSEQ multiplex PCR, and TCRdb's table has in-frame clones only and misses some. Here the sample spans about 97,000 clones, 65% to 75% being singletons. The V gene end was trimmed by 3 bases and the J gene end by 5 bases; junction bases not matched to a gene: 6. CDR3 size: 14 residues. CDR1 and CDR2 from the germline V gene are SGHTA and FQGTGA. The source was peripheral blood, collected from a patient treated with radiotherapy plus ipilimumab. The TCR sequence derives from a human donor with non-small cell lung cancer who had a partial response to radiotherapy plus ipilimumab. Some clones in this sample may be carry-over from other donors' samples. The chain links TRBV7-3 to TRBJ2-7; 8 nucleotides match TRBD2. For the CDR3, the DNA is TGTGCCAGCAGCTTTGACGGGGGGGCCAACGAGCAGTACTTC. This translates into CASSFDGGANEQYF.